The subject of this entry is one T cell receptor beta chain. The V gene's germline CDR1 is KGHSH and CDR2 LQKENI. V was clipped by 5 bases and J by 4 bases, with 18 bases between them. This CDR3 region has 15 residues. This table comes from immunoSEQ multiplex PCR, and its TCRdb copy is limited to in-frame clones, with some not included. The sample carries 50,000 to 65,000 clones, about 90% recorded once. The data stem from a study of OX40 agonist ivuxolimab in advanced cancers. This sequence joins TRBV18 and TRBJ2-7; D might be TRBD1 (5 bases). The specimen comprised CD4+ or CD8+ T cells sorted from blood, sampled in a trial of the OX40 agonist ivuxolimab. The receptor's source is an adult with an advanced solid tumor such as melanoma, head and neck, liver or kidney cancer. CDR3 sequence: CASSIGVTGRYEQYF. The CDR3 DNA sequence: TGTGCCAGCTCAATTGGAGTAACAGGACGATACGAGCAGTACTTC. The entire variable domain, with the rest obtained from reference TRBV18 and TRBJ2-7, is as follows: NAGVMQNPRHLVRRRGQEARLRCSPMKGHSHVYWYRQLPEEGLKFMVYLQKENIIDESGMPKERFSAEFPKEGPSILRIQQVVRGDSAAYFCASSIGVTGRYEQYFGPGTRLTVT.